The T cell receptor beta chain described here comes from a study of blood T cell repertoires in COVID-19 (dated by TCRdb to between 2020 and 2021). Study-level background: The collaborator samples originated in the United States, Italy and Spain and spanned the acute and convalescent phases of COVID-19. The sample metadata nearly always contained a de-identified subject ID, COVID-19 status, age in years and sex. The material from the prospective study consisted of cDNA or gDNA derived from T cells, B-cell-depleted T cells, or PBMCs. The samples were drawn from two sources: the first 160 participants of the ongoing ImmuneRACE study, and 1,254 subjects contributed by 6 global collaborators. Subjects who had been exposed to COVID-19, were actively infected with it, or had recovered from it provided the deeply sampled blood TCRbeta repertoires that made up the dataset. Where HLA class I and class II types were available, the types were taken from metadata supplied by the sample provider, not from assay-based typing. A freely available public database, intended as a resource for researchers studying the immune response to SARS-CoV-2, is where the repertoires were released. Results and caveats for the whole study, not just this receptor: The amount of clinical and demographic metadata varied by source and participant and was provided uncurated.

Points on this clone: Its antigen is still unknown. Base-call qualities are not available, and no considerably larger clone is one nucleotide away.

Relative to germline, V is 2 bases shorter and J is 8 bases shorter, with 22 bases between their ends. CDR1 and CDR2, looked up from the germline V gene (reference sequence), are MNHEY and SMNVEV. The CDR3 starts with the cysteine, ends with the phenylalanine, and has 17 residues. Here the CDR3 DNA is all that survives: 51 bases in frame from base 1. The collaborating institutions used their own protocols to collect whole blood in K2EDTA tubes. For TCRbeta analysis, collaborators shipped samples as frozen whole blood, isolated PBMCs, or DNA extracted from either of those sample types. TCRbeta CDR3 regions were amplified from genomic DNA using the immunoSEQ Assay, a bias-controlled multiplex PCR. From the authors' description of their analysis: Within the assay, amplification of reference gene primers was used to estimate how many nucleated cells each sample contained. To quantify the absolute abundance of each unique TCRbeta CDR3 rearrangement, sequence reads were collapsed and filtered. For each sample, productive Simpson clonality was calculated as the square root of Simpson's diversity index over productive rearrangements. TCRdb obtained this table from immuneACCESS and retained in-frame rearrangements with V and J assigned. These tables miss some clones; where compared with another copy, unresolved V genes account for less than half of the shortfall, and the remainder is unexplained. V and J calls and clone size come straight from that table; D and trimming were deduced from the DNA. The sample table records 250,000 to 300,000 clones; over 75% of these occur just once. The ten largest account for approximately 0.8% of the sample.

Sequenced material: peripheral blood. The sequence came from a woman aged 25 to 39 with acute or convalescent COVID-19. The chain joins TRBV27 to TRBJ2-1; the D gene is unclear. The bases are TGTGCCAGCAGTTTAGGCCCCCTTCAGGCCTACCAATATGAGCAGTTCTTC. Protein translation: CASSLGPLQAYQYEQFF.